The clone carrying this T cell receptor (beta chain) turned up a few times. What it binds is not known. With constant-segment primers, 5'RACE yielded cDNA libraries of TCR alpha and TCR beta that carried sample barcodes and UMIs. TCRdb ran MiXCR on the 5' RACE reads and lists one entry per CDR3 protein. The sample contains some 450,000 distinct CDR3 sequences, 20% of which appear only once. This specimen comes from a study of T-cell memory formation after mild COVID-19. Study-wide background: Largely donor-specific sequence clusters came from a couple of donors.

Study-wide findings and caveats: Clones that shrank (day 15 to 85) were balanced CD4/CD8, whereas later expanders leaned CD4+. Among CD4+ contracting clones, most were CM and EM, and CD8+ ones EMRA.

The origin of this receptor is an adult woman who had mild COVID-19 (a few samples of this study predate the infection). Cell type and time point are not known. The sequencing input was PBMCs or a T cell subset sorted from them (not recorded which).

The DNA of the CDR3 is TGCAGTGCTAGACAGATATCCTACGAGCAGTACTTC. Its translation is CSARQISYEQYF. V usage is TRBV20-1 and J usage is TRBJ2-7; no clear D gene. The CDR3 consists of 12 residues. Germline CDR1 and CDR2: DFQATT and SNEGSKA (reference sequence). V lost 2 bases and J lost 1, with 6 bases in between.